Shown below are 25 T cell receptor beta chains from a single sample sequenced in a study of T cell responses to AZD1222 COVID-19 vaccine (dated by TCRdb to the early 2020s). This specimen's time point label, per the study, means: baseline before first vaccination. The method behind the library was the immunoSEQ multiplex PCR assay. Entries here come from immuneACCESS through TCRdb and include only in-frame sequences with V and J called. Some clones fail to appear in such tables; in the studies checked, an unresolved V gene covers under half of the shortfall, and the cause of the remainder is unknown. Within this sample are approximately 140,000 clones, with 75% to 95% of them counted one time only. The ten most abundant clones make up roughly 2.8% of the sample. The input for sequencing was peripheral blood, taken on day 0 of AZD1222 vaccination. The source of these receptors is an adult in good health.

The chain recombines TRBV19 with TRBJ2-1; no definite D call. CDR1 and CDR2 (germline): LNHDA, SQIVND (reference sequence). Trimming removed 8 bases from V and 9 bases from J, with 14 bases in between. There are 12 residues in the CDR3. CDR3 sequence: CASQPWRSEQFF. CDR3 sequence (DNA): TGTGCCAGTCAGCCCTGGCGGAGTGAGCAGTTCTTC.

V usage is TRBV7-2 and J usage is TRBJ1-3; D not certain. The CDR3 is 14 residues long. Germline CDR1 and CDR2: SGHTA and FQGNSA. Trimming shortened V by 2 bases and J by 2 bases, and 7 bases separated the two germline ends. The chain's CDR3 is CASSLRGPGNTIYF. In nucleotides, the CDR3 is TGTGCCAGCAGCTTACGAGGGCCTGGAAACACCATATATTTT.

The gene calls are TRBV5-4 and TRBJ1-2; D may be TRBD1 (5 bases). This CDR3 region has 13 residues. V was cut by 6 bases and J by 7 bases, with 16 bases left in between. CDR1 is SGHNT, CDR2 YYREEE, per germline (reference sequence). The CDR3 nucleotides read TGTGCCAGCAAGGTGGGGGGGATGGCTGGCTACACCTTC. Its translation: CASKVGGMAGYTF.

The chain has TRBV19 and TRBJ2-5, with unresolved D. This CDR3 is built from 13 residues. CDR1 LNHDA and CDR2 SQIVND come from the germline V gene (reference sequence). V was clipped by 3 bases and J by 5 bases, with 10 bases between them. The CDR3 protein is CASSIGRAETQYF. Written as DNA, the CDR3 is TGTGCCAGTAGTATTGGAAGGGCGGAGACCCAGTACTTC.

V and J are TRBV5-1 and TRBJ2-3; D perhaps matches TRBD2 (6 bases). Germline CDR1 SGHRS, CDR2 YFSETQ. V lost 4 bases, J lost 5 bases, and 20 bases lay in between. The CDR3 is 16 amino acids. The CDR3 region is CASSPPSGGGGDTQYF. CDR3 bases: TGCGCCAGCAGCCCCCCGAGTGGGGGAGGAGGAGATACGCAGTATTTT.

The gene calls are TRBV9 and TRBJ2-5; D gene ambiguous. This CDR3 comprises 13 residues. CDR1 is SGDLS and CDR2 is YYNGEE in the germline V gene. The V end was cut by 2 bases, the J end by 5 bases, with 10 bases between. In DNA, the CDR3 is TGTGCCAGCAGCGTCGGCCTACGGGAGACCCAGTACTTC. This codes for CASSVGLRETQYF.

J is TRBJ1-2 and V is TRBV15; D remains ambiguous. This CDR3 has 12 amino acids. Trimming removed 0 bases at V and 6 bases at J, with 5 bases between. Germline CDR1 reads LNHNV; CDR2 reads YYDKDF (reference sequence). The CDR3 is CATSRDYDGYTF. CDR3 bases: TGTGCCACCAGCAGAGATTACGATGGCTACACCTTC.

The chain combines TRBV5-4 with TRBJ2-7; 8 nucleotides agree with TRBD2. The length of the CDR3 is 16 residues. Germline lookup yields CDR1 SGHNT and CDR2 YYREEE (reference sequence). The V segment lost 0 bases and the J segment 6 bases; nucleotides outside the gene matches: 11. CDR3 amino acids: CASSLARSGSLSEQYF. The DNA for the CDR3 is TGTGCCAGCAGCTTGGCCCGGAGCGGGAGTTTGTCCGAGCAGTACTTC.

This clone was observed once. This chain joins TRBV5-4 and TRBJ1-1; 7 bases match TRBD1. This CDR3 region has 13 residues. From germline, CDR1 is SGHNT and CDR2 YYREEE (reference sequence). V shed 5 bases, J shed 2 bases, and the junction held 3 bases outside the gene matches. The DNA for the CDR3 is TGTGCCAGCAGAAGACAGGGAAACACTGAAGCTTTCTTT. As protein: CASRRQGNTEAFF.

The V gene is TRBV7-9, the J gene TRBJ1-1, with a tentative D call TRBD1 (5 bases). This CDR3 has 14 residues. CDR1 and CDR2 from the germline V gene are SEHNR and FQNEAQ (reference sequence). V lost 5 bases and J lost 7, with 17 bases in between. Here the CDR3 reads CASSQNTGRGEAFF. CDR3 bases: TGTGCCAGCAGCCAGAACACGGGTAGGGGTGAAGCTTTCTTT. Full variable domain (remainder filled in from reference TRBV7-9 and TRBJ1-1): DTGVSQNPRHKITKRGQNVTFRCDPISEHNRLYWYRQTLGQGPEFLTYFQNEAQLEKSRLLSDRFSAERPKGSFSTLEIQRTEQGDSAMYLCASSQNTGRGEAFFGQGTRLTVV.

V usage is TRBV28 and J usage is TRBJ1-2, with D unresolved. Trimming pared 6 bases from V and 4 bases from J, leaving 9 bases between. CDR1 is MDHEN, CDR2 SYDVKM, per germline. CDR3 length: 12 residues. The DNA for the CDR3 is TGTGCCAGCAGCCCGAACACCTATGGCTACACCTTC. This translates into CASSPNTYGYTF.

The chain is built from TRBV3-1 (or the pseudogene TRBV3-2) and TRBJ2-1; D is undetermined. This CDR3 region has 13 residues. Trimming stripped 6 bases from V and 8 bases from J, with 14 bases between. Germline V CDR1 and CDR2: LGHDT, YNNKEL (reference sequence). CDR3 DNA: TGTGCCAGCAGACCCTTTCCCGGCCATGAGCAGTTCTTC. Translated: CASRPFPGHEQFF.

The chain couples TRBV6-5 to TRBJ1-6; D is undetermined. The V gene's germline CDR1 is MNHEY and CDR2 SVGAGI. The CDR3 contains 15 residues. The V gene lost 5 bases and the J gene lost 8 bases, with 16 bases spanning the gap. CDR3 sequence reads: CASSRLGGRDSPLHF. CDR3 coding DNA: TGTGCCAGCAGTCGCCTGGGAGGCCGGGATTCACCCCTCCACTTT.

V gene TRBV11-2 combines with J gene TRBJ2-7; D may be TRBD2 (5 bases). V was shortened by 6 bases and J by 2 bases, with 14 bases between the two germline ends. Germline CDR1 reads SGHAT; CDR2 reads FQNNGV. This CDR3 contains 14 residues. The CDR3: CASRGAHITYEQYF. The CDR3 region has the DNA TGTGCCAGCAGGGGAGCCCATATAACCTACGAGCAGTACTTC.

The rearrangement joins TRBV7-9 to TRBJ2-7, with D perhaps given as TRBD1 or TRBD2 (6 bases each). The CDR3 length is 12 residues. Germline V gene sequence: CDR1 SEHNR, CDR2 FQNEAQ (reference sequence). Trimming took off 8 bases at V and 1 base at J, with 9 bases between the two ends. The CDR3 protein is CASEGGSYEQYF. The CDR3 DNA reads TGTGCCAGCGAGGGGGGTTCCTACGAGCAGTACTTC.

The chain has TRBV28 and TRBJ2-7; 14 bases map to TRBD2. V trimming: 7 bases; J trimming: 5 bases; junction bases outside the gene matches: 13. The CDR3 runs 17 residues. The germline V gene encodes CDR1 MDHEN and CDR2 SYDVKM. CDR3: CASNGGGLAGDGDEQYF. The CDR3 coding sequence is TGTGCCAGCAACGGGGGGGGACTAGCGGGAGACGGGGACGAGCAGTACTTC.

J is TRBJ1-2 and V is TRBV12-3 or TRBV12-4; D is perhaps TRBD1 (5 bases). The CDR3 has 11 residues. Trimming cost V 5 bases and J 8 bases, with 9 bases left between them. In DNA, the CDR3 is TGTGCCAGCAGTACAGGATTCGGCTACACCTTC. Amino acids: CASSTGFGYTF.

The chain couples TRBV11-3 to TRBJ2-7; D ambiguous. The V gene lost 2 bases and the J gene lost 2 bases, with 7 bases spanning the gap. The CDR3 spans 13 residues. The germline gives CDR1 SGHNT, CDR2 YENEEA. In DNA form, the CDR3 reads TGTGCCAGCAGCTTATCTCCCCCCTACGAGCAGTACTTC. Encoded protein: CASSLSPPYEQYF.

The chain joins TRBV9 to TRBJ1-1; weak D call: TRBD1 (6 bases). The germline V gene encodes CDR1 SGDLS and CDR2 YYNGEE. Trimming pared 3 bases from V and 10 bases from J, leaving 25 bases between. This CDR3 comprises 16 residues. The CDR3 coding sequence is TGTGCCAGCAGCGACGCCACAGGGTGGGGTGTTAGTCGAGCTTTCTTT. Amino acids: CASSDATGWGVSRAFF.

The rearrangement links TRBV11-3 to TRBJ2-7; no clear D. This CDR3 has 12 residues. Per the germline V gene, CDR1 is SGHNT and CDR2 is YENEEA. Between the trimmed V and J ends, which lost 8 bases and 6 bases, there was a span of 14 bases. CDR3 sequence: CASSAPLREQYF. Here the CDR3 DNA reads TGTGCCAGCTCCGCTCCCCTTCGCGAGCAGTACTTC.

This chain links TRBV30 with TRBJ2-7; D is ambiguous. Germline V gene lookup returns CDR1 GTSNPN and CDR2 SVGIG (reference sequence). The CDR3 sequence is 12 residues long. V was clipped by 1 base and J by 9 bases, with 13 bases between them. In DNA form, the CDR3 reads TGTGCCTGGAGTGCTGACCGGACGGGGCAGTACTTC. It yields the protein CAWSADRTGQYF.

The chain is built from TRBV2 and TRBJ1-3, with D hard to call. V lost 6 bases to trimming and J lost 0 bases, with 18 bases between them. Germline assignment: CDR1 SNHLY and CDR2 FYNNEI. This CDR3 has 17 amino acids. The CDR3 region has the DNA TGTGCCAGCAGCGCTCGCTTACAGACCTTCTCTGGAAACACCATATATTTT. Translating it yields CASSARLQTFSGNTIYF.

The CDR3 bases are TGTGCCAGCAGCTTAGACGCTTTCTTT. It encodes CASSLDAFF. This chain joins TRBV7-9 and TRBJ1-1; unclear D gene. This CDR3 has 9 residues. CDR1 SEHNR and CDR2 FQNEAQ come from the germline V gene (reference sequence). V was shortened by 1 base and J by 11 bases, with 2 bases between the two germline ends.

The chain employs TRBV28 and TRBJ1-2; D gene unclear. Germline assignment: CDR1 MDHEN and CDR2 SYDVKM. There are 12 residues in the CDR3. Deletions cut 7 bases from V and 4 bases from J, with 10 bases between. DNA for the CDR3: TGTGCCAGCAAGATCTGGCCCTATGGCTACACCTTC. Translating it yields CASKIWPYGYTF.

The gene calls are TRBV7-2 and TRBJ2-5; 14 bases fit TRBD2. Germline CDR1 is SGHTA and CDR2 is FQGNSA. This CDR3 spans 15 amino acids. Trimming took 4 bases from V and 6 from J; bases not matched to a gene: 4. The CDR3 reads CASSWGTSGSKTQYF. In nucleotides, the CDR3 is TGTGCCAGCAGCTGGGGGACTAGCGGGAGTAAGACCCAGTACTTC.